This TCR beta chain derives from a study of graft-versus-host responses after intestinal transplantation. Study background: In this cohort, recipients had multivisceral, liver-intestinal, or isolated intestinal transplants. Findings of the study overall: Researchers found GvH clones in recipient marrow, and some showed up first in ileum or blood.

Turning to this clone: The antigen remains undetermined.

Only in-frame clones appear in the TCRdb table, and some are missing; sequencing was by immunoSEQ multiplex PCR. The table has about 59,000 clones, around 93% seen once. Germline CDR1 and CDR2: SGHRS and YFSETQ. The CDR3 has 17 residues. Trimming at V came to 4 bases and at J to 3 bases, leaving 9 bases not matched to a gene. The sequencing used unstimulated CD4+ T cells sorted from spleen or lymph node cells, collected before transplant. The chain carries TRBV5-1 and TRBJ1-6; 8 nucleotides agree with TRBD1. This receptor was identified in a human donor who was the organ donor for an intestinal transplant. CDR3: CASSPGDRTSYNSPLHF. The CDR3 DNA reads as TGCGCCAGCAGCCCTGGGGACAGGACGAGCTATAATTCACCCCTCCACTTT.